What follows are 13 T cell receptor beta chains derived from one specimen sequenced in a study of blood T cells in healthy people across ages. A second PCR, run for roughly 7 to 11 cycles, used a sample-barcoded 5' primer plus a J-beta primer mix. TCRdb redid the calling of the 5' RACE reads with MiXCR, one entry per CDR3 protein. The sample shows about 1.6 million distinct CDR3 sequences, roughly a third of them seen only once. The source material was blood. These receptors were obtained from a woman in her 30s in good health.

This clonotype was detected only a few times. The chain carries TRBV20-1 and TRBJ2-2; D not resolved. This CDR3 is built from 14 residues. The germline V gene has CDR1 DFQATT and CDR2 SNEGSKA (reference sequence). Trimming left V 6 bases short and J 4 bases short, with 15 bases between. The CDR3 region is CSAAGSRTTGELFF. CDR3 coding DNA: TGCAGTGCAGCTGGCAGCCGAACCACCGGGGAGCTGTTTTTT.

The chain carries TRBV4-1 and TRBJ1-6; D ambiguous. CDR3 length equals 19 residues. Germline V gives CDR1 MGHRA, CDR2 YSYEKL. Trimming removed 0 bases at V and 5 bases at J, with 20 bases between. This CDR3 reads CASSQDLPGNRADNSPLHF. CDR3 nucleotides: TGCGCCAGCAGCCAAGATCTCCCCGGCAACCGAGCGGATAATTCACCCCTCCACTTT.

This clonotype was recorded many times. The CDR3 sequence is CASRTGANVLTF. The CDR3 DNA reads TGTGCCAGCAGAACCGGGGCCAACGTCCTGACTTTC. The V gene is TRBV27, the J gene TRBJ2-6; D not resolved. The CDR3 runs 12 residues. Germline CDR1 reads MNHEY; CDR2 reads SMNVEV (reference sequence). V was cut by 6 bases and J by 4 bases, with 4 bases left in between.

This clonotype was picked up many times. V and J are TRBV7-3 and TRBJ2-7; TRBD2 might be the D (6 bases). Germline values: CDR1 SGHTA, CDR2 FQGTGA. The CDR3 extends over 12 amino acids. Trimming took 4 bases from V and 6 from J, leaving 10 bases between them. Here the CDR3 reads CASSYIGGEQYF. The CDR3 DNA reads TGTGCCAGCAGCTACATCGGGGGCGAGCAGTACTTC.

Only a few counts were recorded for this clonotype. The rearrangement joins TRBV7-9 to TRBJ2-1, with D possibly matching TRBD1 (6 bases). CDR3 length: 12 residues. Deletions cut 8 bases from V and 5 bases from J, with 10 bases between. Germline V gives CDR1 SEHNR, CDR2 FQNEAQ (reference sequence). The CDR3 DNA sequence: TGTGCCAGCGCGGCAGGGGACAATGAGCAGTTCTTC. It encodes CASAAGDNEQFF.

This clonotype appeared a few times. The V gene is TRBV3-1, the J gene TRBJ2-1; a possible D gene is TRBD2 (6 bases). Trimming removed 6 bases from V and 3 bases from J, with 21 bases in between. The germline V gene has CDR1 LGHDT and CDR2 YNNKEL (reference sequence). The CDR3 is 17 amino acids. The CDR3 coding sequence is TGTGCCAGCAGTCGGGCTGCCAATATCGGGGGCTACAATGAGCAGTTCTTC. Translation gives CASSRAANIGGYNEQFF.

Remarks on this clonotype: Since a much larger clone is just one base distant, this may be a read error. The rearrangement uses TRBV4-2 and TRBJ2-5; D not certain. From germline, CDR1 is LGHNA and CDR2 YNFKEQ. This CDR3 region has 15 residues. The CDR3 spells CAGSQDLLDQETQYF. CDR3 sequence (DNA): TGTGCCGGCAGCCAAGATCTCCTAGACCAAGAGACCCAGTACTTC.

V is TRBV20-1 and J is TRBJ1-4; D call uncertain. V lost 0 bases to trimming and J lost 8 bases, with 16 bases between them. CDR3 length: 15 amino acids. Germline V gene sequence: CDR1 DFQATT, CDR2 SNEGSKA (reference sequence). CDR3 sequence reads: CSARDQKGVWEKLFF. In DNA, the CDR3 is TGCAGTGCTAGAGATCAAAAGGGAGTGTGGGAAAAACTGTTTTTT.

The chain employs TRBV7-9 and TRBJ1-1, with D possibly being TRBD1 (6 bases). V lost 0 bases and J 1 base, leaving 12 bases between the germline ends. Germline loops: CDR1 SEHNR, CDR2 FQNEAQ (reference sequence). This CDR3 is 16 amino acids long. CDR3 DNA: TGTGCCAGCAGCTTAGCGGGGGCGCGGAGGAACACTGAAGCTTTCTTT. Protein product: CASSLAGARRNTEAFF.

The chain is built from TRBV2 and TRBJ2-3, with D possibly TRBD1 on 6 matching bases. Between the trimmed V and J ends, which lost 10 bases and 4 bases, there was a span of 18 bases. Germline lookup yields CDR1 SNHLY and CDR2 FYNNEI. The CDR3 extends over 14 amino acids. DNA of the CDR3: TGTGCCATCTCACAAGGGGGTAGAGCAGATACGCAGTATTTT. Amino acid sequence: CAISQGGRADTQYF.

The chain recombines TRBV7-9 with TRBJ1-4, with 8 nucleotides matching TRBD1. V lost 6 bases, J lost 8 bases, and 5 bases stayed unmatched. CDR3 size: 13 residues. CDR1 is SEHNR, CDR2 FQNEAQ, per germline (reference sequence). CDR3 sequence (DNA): TGTGCCAGCAGGGACAGGGATAAAGAAAAACTGTTTTTT. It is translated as CASRDRDKEKLFF.

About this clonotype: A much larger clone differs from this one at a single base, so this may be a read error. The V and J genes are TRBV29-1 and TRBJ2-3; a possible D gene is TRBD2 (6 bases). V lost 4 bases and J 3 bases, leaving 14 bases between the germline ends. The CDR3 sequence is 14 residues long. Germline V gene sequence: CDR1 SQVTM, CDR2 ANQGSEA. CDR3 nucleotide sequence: TGCAGCGTTGTACGCGGGACCGCTACAGATACGCAGTATTTT. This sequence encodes CSVVRGTATDTQYF.

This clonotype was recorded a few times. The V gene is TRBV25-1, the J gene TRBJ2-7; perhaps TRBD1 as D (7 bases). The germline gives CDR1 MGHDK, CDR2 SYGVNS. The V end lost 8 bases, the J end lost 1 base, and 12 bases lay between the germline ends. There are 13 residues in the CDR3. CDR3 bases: TGTGCCAGCGGCAGGGGGGATTCCTACGAGCAGTACTTC. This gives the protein CASGRGDSYEQYF.